The entry that follows covers one T cell receptor beta chain sequence. The target antigen is unknown. Germline loops: CDR1 SNHLY, CDR2 FYNNEI. Trimming pared 3 bases from V and 5 bases from J, leaving 21 bases between. CDR3 length equals 17 residues. These data originate in a study of cytomegalovirus exposure and HLA in healthy donors. Study details: The same platform was used for the 120 validation repertoires and the 650 to 800 first-cohort repertoires, a later analysis reported. Whole-study results and caveats: Among the CMV-associated chains, a few were confirmed in vitro as specific for CMV antigens.

The protocol was immunoSEQ multiplex PCR, while the TCRdb copy is restricted to in-frame clones and leaves out a portion. The profile shows approximately 130,000 clones, over 85% of them singletons. This receptor was taken from a woman under 30 in good health and CMV-seronegative. Sample: PBMCs. V gene TRBV2 combines with J gene TRBJ2-3, with D perhaps TRBD1 (6 bases). The CDR3 region is CASSDGTKSPSGDTQYF. In nucleotides, the CDR3 is TGTGCCAGCAGTGACGGGACAAAAAGTCCATCCGGAGATACGCAGTATTTT. Filled out from reference TRBV2 and TRBJ2-3, the complete variable domain reads EPEVTQTPSHQVTQMGQEVILRCVPISNHLYFYWYRQILGQKVEFLVSFYNNEISEKSEIFDDQFSVERPDGSNFTLKIRSTKLEDSAMYFCASSDGTKSPSGDTQYFGPGTRLTVL.